This T cell receptor (beta chain) emerged from a study of human T cells and chemical hapten exposure. Study outcomes and limitations: DPC sensitization did not alter TCRs above 1 in 1000 frequency.

Germline values: CDR1 SGHTS, CDR2 YDEGEE. The CDR3 is 14 amino acids. The trim removed 6 bases at V and 3 bases at J, leaving 7 bases unmatched. Unique molecular identifiers were attached to individual cDNA molecules within the library. In the original analysis: With a range of 23,224 to 690,600, the median per sample was 95,638 TCRs. One entry per CDR3 protein results from TCRdb running MiXCR on the RACE reads. These V and J calls are TCRdb output, not the study's own analysis. The data show 55,000 to 85,000 distinct CDR3 sequences, with roughly 9.2% seen just once and less than 4% held by the top ten. This clonotype has just a few counts. Antigen unknown. Time point noted: patch test 1, 2 weeks after DPC sensitization. Noted treatment: therapeutic diphenylcyclopropenone sensitization with weekly scalp DPC. Total RNA extraction was carried out from unfractionated whole blood.

The rearrangement uses TRBV5-8 and TRBJ2-7; 9 bases align to TRBD2. Sequencing was performed on whole blood, taken in connection with sensitization to the hapten diphenylcyclopropenone (DPC). This TCR was sampled from a middle-aged woman with alopecia areata. Some clones in this sample may be carry-over from other donors' samples. CDR3 coding DNA: TGTGCCAGCACAGAGCGGGGGGTTTACTACGAGCAGTACTTC. Translating gives CASTERGVYYEQYF. Looking up the rest from reference TRBV5-8 and TRBJ2-7 gives the full variable domain: EAGVTQSPTHLIKTRGQQATLRCSPISGHTSVYWYQQALGLGLQFLLWYDEGEERNRGNFPPRFSGRQFPNYSSELNVNALELEDSALYLCASTERGVYYEQYFGPGTRLTVT.